The following is a TCR beta chain sequence with its context. The sample originates from a study of blood T cell repertoires in COVID-19. Across the study: The United States, Italy and Spain provided the acute and convalescent COVID-19 samples. Sources were T cells, B-cell-depleted T cells, or PBMCs; the material itself was cDNA or gDNA.

CDR3 length: 17 residues. V shed 5 bases and J 4 bases; nucleotides not matched to a gene: 9. Germline CDR1 and CDR2: MNHNY and SVGAGI (reference sequence). Original handling: Amplifying reference gene primers gave estimates of nucleated cell counts. Some clones are missing from TCRdb's copy, which holds only in-frame ones; the method was immunoSEQ multiplex PCR. V, J and clone size were drawn from that table, and D and trimming were deduced from the DNA. The data contain roughly 95,000 clones, 85% to 95% of them singletons. This chain uses TRBV6-6 with TRBJ2-3; 13 bases line up with TRBD2. This receptor was taken from a woman aged 45-59 years in a cohort sampled during active COVID-19. The material sequenced was peripheral blood. CDR3 nucleotides: TGTGCCAGCAGTCCCGTTATACTAGCGGGAGGGCCAGATACGCAGTATTTT. Translation gives CASSPVILAGGPDTQYF.